The 17 T cell receptor beta chains below come from one sample, sequenced in a study of CD8+ T cells in alopecia areata. Treatment indicated: oral pan-JAK inhibitor, 5-10 mg twice daily. The sequencing template was cDNA reverse transcribed from extracted RNA. The assay was immunoSEQ multiplex PCR, and TCRdb's table has in-frame clones only and misses some. The sample contains roughly 100,000 clones, around 86% of which appear only once. The sample consisted of CD8+ T cells sorted from blood, taken around week 34, from a patient treated with tofacitinib. The receptor source for this set is a human donor with alopecia areata.

The genes are TRBV11-2 and TRBJ2-7; a possible D gene is TRBD1 (5 bases). Germline V gene data show CDR1 as SGHAT and CDR2 as FQNNGV. V lost 0 bases and J lost 5, with 26 bases in between. CDR3 length: 19 amino acids. For the CDR3, the DNA is TGTGCCAGCAGCTTAGACGTTTGGGCAGGGAAAGAGGACGTCGACGAGCAGTACTTC. Its translation: CASSLDVWAGKEDVDEQYF.

In its sample, this clone was seen once. The genes are TRBV4-1 and TRBJ2-7; 8 bases are a match to TRBD2. CDR1 is MGHRA and CDR2 is YSYEKL in the germline V gene. V shed 4 bases and J 3 bases; nucleotides not matched to a gene: 11. The CDR3 contains 16 residues. CDR3 DNA: TGCGCCAGCAGCCCCTCCACTAGCGGCTTTTACTACGAGCAGTACTTC. Its translation is CASSPSTSGFYYEQYF.

This clone was seen a single time. The chain couples TRBV27 to TRBJ2-1, with no clear D. Germline V gene lookup returns CDR1 MNHEY and CDR2 SMNVEV (reference sequence). Deletions cut 7 bases from V and 5 bases from J, with 6 bases between. This CDR3 spans 11 amino acids. DNA of the CDR3: TGTGCCAGCAACGTAAACAATGAGCAGTTCTTC. Encoded protein: CASNVNNEQFF.

The chain uses TRBV4-2 and TRBJ2-5; 12 bases line up with TRBD2. The V segment lost 0 bases and the J segment 5 bases; nucleotides outside the gene matches: 10. The CDR3 covers 18 residues. Germline-derived CDR1 and CDR2 are LGHNA and YNFKEQ. The CDR3 DNA reads as TGTGCCAGCAGCCAAGATGTGCTAGCGGGGGGGCTCGACGAGACCCAGTACTTC. It specifies CASSQDVLAGGLDETQYF.

This chain connects TRBV27 to TRBJ2-7; 7 bases fit TRBD2. Germline V CDR1 and CDR2: MNHEY, SMNVEV (reference sequence). The ends lost 2 bases at V and 7 bases at J; junction bases unmatched: 8. CDR3 length: 14 residues. The CDR3 here is CASSLTPGGGEQYF. CDR3 nucleotide sequence: TGTGCCAGCAGTTTAACCCCCGGCGGGGGTGAGCAGTACTTC.

This chain uses TRBV5-4 with TRBJ2-3; 12 bases line up with TRBD2. The CDR3 loop spans 17 amino acids. J was trimmed by 1 base and V by 0 bases; bases with no gene match: 3. Looked up from germline, CDR1 is SGHNT and CDR2 is YYREEE (reference sequence). This CDR3 is CASSLASGGAGTDTQYF. DNA of the CDR3: TGTGCCAGCAGCTTGGCTAGCGGGGGGGCTGGCACAGATACGCAGTATTTT.

This chain uses TRBV9 with TRBJ2-1, with D perhaps matching TRBD2 (7 bases). V dropped 4 bases and J dropped 0 bases, with 14 bases sitting between them. The germline V gene encodes CDR1 SGDLS and CDR2 YYNGEE. The CDR3 loop spans 16 amino acids. CDR3 region: CASSPEGGSSYNEQFF. The CDR3 coding sequence is TGTGCCAGCAGCCCCGAGGGGGGGAGCTCCTACAATGAGCAGTTCTTC.

The genes are TRBV7-8 and TRBJ2-7; D not resolved. The CDR3 consists of 12 residues. CDR1 and CDR2 from the germline V gene are SGHVS and FQNEAQ. The ends were cut back, 1 base at V and 7 bases at J, with 8 bases in the middle. CDR3 sequence reads: CASSLGLREQYF. CDR3 DNA sequence: TGTGCCAGCAGCTTAGGTCTGCGGGAGCAGTACTTC.

The rearrangement joins TRBV6-5 to TRBJ1-2; 9 bases map to TRBD1. Germline lookup yields CDR1 MNHEY and CDR2 SVGAGI. This CDR3 has 15 amino acids. The J segment lost 3 bases and the V segment lost 2 bases, leaving 4 bases of the junction unmatched. The CDR3 reads CASSYDTGGDYGYTF. Written as DNA, the CDR3 is TGTGCCAGCAGTTACGATACAGGGGGCGACTATGGCTACACCTTC.

V gene TRBV7-9 combines with J gene TRBJ2-2, with no clear D. Trimming left V 5 bases short and J 4 bases short, with 8 bases between. Per the germline V gene, CDR1 is SEHNR and CDR2 is FQNEAQ (reference sequence). The CDR3 runs 13 residues. The DNA of the CDR3 is TGTGCCAGCAGCCCCATGATCACCGGGGAGCTGTTTTTT. This sequence encodes CASSPMITGELFF.

The J gene is TRBJ2-5, the V gene TRBV7-2; D is ambiguous. The V gene's germline CDR1 is SGHTA and CDR2 FQGNSA. Trimming shortened V by 0 bases and J by 5 bases, and 4 bases separated the two germline ends. This CDR3 has 12 amino acids. CDR3 DNA: TGTGCCAGCAGCTTAGCGCTGGAGACCCAGTACTTC. Translated: CASSLALETQYF.

The rearrangement links TRBV14 to TRBJ1-2; no definite D call. The CDR3 length is 15 residues. Looked up from germline, CDR1 is SGHDN and CDR2 is FVKESK. Trimming took off 0 bases at V and 10 bases at J, with 18 bases between the two ends. CDR3 residues: CASSQDLAGFRPYTF. DNA of the CDR3: TGTGCCAGCAGCCAAGACTTGGCGGGATTTCGGCCCTACACCTTC. Filled out from reference TRBV14 and TRBJ1-2, the complete variable domain reads EAGVTQFPSHSVIEKGQTVTLRCDPISGHDNLYWYRRVMGKEIKFLLHFVKESKQDESGMPNNRFLAERTGGTYSTLKVQPAELEDSGVYFCASSQDLAGFRPYTFGSGTRLTVV.

J is TRBJ2-5 and V is TRBV2; maybe TRBD2 (6 bases). Germline V gene sequence: CDR1 SNHLY, CDR2 FYNNEI. With 6 bases removed from V and 0 bases from J, the gap between germline ends came to 17 bases. This CDR3 has 16 residues. CDR3 in amino acids: CASSRSGAGYQETQYF. Here the CDR3 DNA reads TGTGCCAGCAGCCGAAGCGGTGCGGGGTACCAAGAGACCCAGTACTTC.

The gene calls are TRBV9 and TRBJ2-7; 7 bases agree with TRBD2. The V and J ends lost 4 bases and 0 bases, in that order; junction bases with no gene match: 7. Per the germline V gene, CDR1 is SGDLS and CDR2 is YYNGEE. CDR3 length: 15 amino acids. CDR3 protein: CASSQTAGDSYEQYF. The CDR3, as DNA: TGTGCCAGCAGCCAGACGGCGGGAGACTCCTACGAGCAGTACTTC. The entire variable domain, with the rest obtained from reference TRBV9 and TRBJ2-7, is as follows: DSGVTQTPKHLITATGQRVTLRCSPRSGDLSVYWYQQSLDQGLQFLIQYYNGEERAKGNILERFSAQQFPDLHSELNLSSLELGDSALYFCASSQTAGDSYEQYFGPGTRLTVT.

The chain uses TRBV6-1 and TRBJ1-4, with unresolved D. V lost 2 bases and J 8 bases, leaving 15 bases between the germline ends. CDR1 and CDR2 from the germline V gene are MNHNS and SASEGT. There are 15 residues in the CDR3. The CDR3 DNA is TGTGCCAGCAGTGAATGGGCTGGGGTGGGGGAAAAACTGTTTTTT. This gives the protein CASSEWAGVGEKLFF.

The V call is TRBV7-2, the J call TRBJ2-7; maybe TRBD2 (5 bases). The CDR3 is made up of 14 amino acids. The germline V gene encodes CDR1 SGHTA and CDR2 FQGNSA. V lost 0 bases and J 4 bases, leaving 10 bases between the germline ends. The chain's CDR3 is CASSLANSGYEQYF. The CDR3, as DNA: TGTGCCAGCAGCTTAGCGAATTCGGGGTACGAGCAGTACTTC.

Points on this clone: Other DNA sequences within the sample encode an identical CDR3. The rearrangement links TRBV5-4 to TRBJ2-7; no clear D. The CDR3 spans 12 residues. CDR1 is SGHNT, CDR2 YYREEE, per germline (reference sequence). The V end was cut by 0 bases, the J end by 3 bases, with 4 bases between. The CDR3: CASSLGDYEQYF. The DNA of the CDR3 is TGTGCCAGCAGCTTGGGGGACTACGAGCAGTACTTC.